Listed below are T cell receptor beta chains from one sample, sequenced in a study of blood T cell repertoires in COVID-19. TCRdb keeps only in-frame clones here, not all; method: immunoSEQ multiplex PCR. Counted here are 250,000 to 300,000 clones, about 89% occurring once; the ten biggest clones make up about 4.6%. Sequenced material: peripheral blood. The source is a man aged 35 to 55 with acute or convalescent COVID-19. The CDR3 runs from the conserved cysteine through the conserved F or W. The D gene is left open where the match is weak. The size field is filled for only some rows; it gives once, few, many or a size class.

TRBD1,TRBV6-5,TRBJ1-1,NA,CASTQTGVMTEAFF,TGTGCCAGCACCCAGACAGGGGTGATGACTGAAGCTTTCTTT
TRBD1,TRBV10-3,TRBJ1-2,few,CAITGQGLDGYTF,TGTGCCATCACCGGACAGGGGTTAGATGGCTACACCTTC
TRBD2,TRBV2,TRBJ2-2,once,CASSVISGGAGELFF,TGTGCCAGCAGTGTAATTAGCGGGGGGGCCGGGGAGCTGTTTTTT
NA,TRBV27,TRBJ1-1,once,CASSRSRVGGTEAFF,TGTGCCAGCAGTCGATCCAGGGTGGGGGGTACTGAAGCTTTCTTT
TRBD2,TRBV27,TRBJ2-7,NA,CASSHRAGGQREQYF,TGTGCCAGCAGTCATCGAGCGGGGGGGCAACGGGAGCAGTACTTC
NA,TRBV5-1,TRBJ1-1,NA,CASSKDPGGTEAFF,TGCGCCAGCAGCAAGGACCCGGGGGGGACTGAAGCTTTCTTT
TRBD2,TRBV9,TRBJ2-3,NA,CASSVVAGGQDTQYF,TGTGCCAGCAGCGTAGTAGCGGGGGGGCAAGATACGCAGTATTTT
TRBD1,TRBV5-5,TRBJ1-3,NA,CASSLADRAGYTIYF,TGTGCCAGCAGCTTGGCCGACAGGGCTGGGTACACCATATATTTT
NA,TRBV7-6,TRBJ1-1,NA,CASVLNTEAFF,TGTGCCAGCGTACTCAACACTGAAGCTTTCTTT
NA,TRBV5-1,TRBJ2-5,NA,CASSDPGTTETQYF,TGCGCCAGCAGCGATCCCGGGACAACGGAGACCCAGTACTTC
NA,TRBV5-1,TRBJ1-4,NA,CASSSHRATNEKLFF,TGCGCCAGCAGCTCACACAGGGCAACTAATGAAAAACTGTTTTTT
TRBD1,TRBV7-9,TRBJ2-7,NA,CASSTMGQYEQYF,TGTGCCAGCAGCACCATGGGACAGTACGAGCAGTACTTC
TRBD1,TRBV5-4,TRBJ1-2,once,CASSRTGTYGYTF,TGTGCCAGCAGCCGGACAGGGACCTATGGCTACACCTTC
TRBD1,TRBV5-4,TRBJ1-1,NA,CASSYNRGEAFF,TGTGCCAGCAGCTACAACAGGGGTGAAGCTTTCTTT
TRBD1,TRBV24-1,TRBJ2-2,once,CATSEPDRGETGELFF,TGTGCCACCAGTGAACCTGACAGGGGGGAGACCGGGGAGCTGTTTTTT
NA,TRBV5-4,TRBJ1-1,NA,CASTPGNGPSSTEAFF,TGTGCCAGCACCCCCGGGAATGGCCCTTCGAGCACTGAAGCTTTCTTT
NA,TRBV9,TRBJ1-6,once,CASSVGRGSPLHF,TGTGCCAGCAGCGTAGGCCGGGGTTCACCCCTCCACTTT
NA,TRBV20-1,TRBJ1-2,NA,CSASPLYGYTF,TGCAGTGCTAGTCCCCTTTATGGCTACACCTTC
NA,TRBV11-2,TRBJ2-1,NA,CASSLVLYNEQFF,TGTGCCAGCAGCTTAGTTCTCTACAATGAGCAGTTCTTC
NA,TRBV9,TRBJ2-2,NA,CASSVSVNTGELFF,TGTGCCAGCAGCGTATCAGTGAACACCGGGGAGCTGTTTTTT
TRBD1,TRBV7-9,TRBJ1-1,NA,CASSPRQTLRGTEAFF,TGTGCCAGCAGCCCTCGACAGACTCTCAGGGGGACTGAAGCTTTCTTT
NA,TRBV7-2,TRBJ2-2,NA,CASSLQGKDTGELFF,TGTGCCAGCAGCTTACAGGGGAAGGACACCGGGGAGCTGTTTTTT
NA,TRBV9,TRBJ2-1,NA,CASSVTGWADEQFF,TGTGCCAGCAGCGTGACCGGATGGGCTGATGAGCAGTTCTTC
TRBD1,TRBV6-5,TRBJ1-4,NA,CASSFGQGEGEKLFF,TGTGCCAGCAGTTTCGGACAGGGTGAAGGGGAAAAACTGTTTTTT
NA,TRBV7-8,TRBJ1-1,NA,CASSPTIGVEAFF,TGTGCCAGCAGTCCGACGATCGGAGTCGAAGCTTTCTTT
NA,TRBV15,TRBJ2-3,NA,CATSSSRTDTQYF,TGTGCCACCAGCAGTTCTCGCACAGATACGCAGTATTTT
TRBD1,TRBV19,TRBJ1-5,NA,CASRGSSLNQPQHF,TGTGCCAGCAGGGGGTCTAGTCTTAATCAGCCCCAGCATTTT
NA,TRBV9,TRBJ1-1,NA,CASSVAADMNTEAFF,TGTGCCAGCAGCGTAGCGGCGGACATGAACACTGAAGCTTTCTTT
NA,TRBV7-6,TRBJ2-5,NA,CASSLAGHRSAETQYF,TGTGCCAGCAGCTTAGCGGGACATCGAAGCGCAGAGACCCAGTACTTC
NA,TRBV2,TRBJ1-1,NA,CASRRVRGSSTEAFF,TGTGCCAGCAGACGAGTAAGAGGATCGAGCACTGAAGCTTTCTTT
NA,TRBV9,TRBJ1-2,once,CASSELQGSYTF,TGTGCCAGCAGCGAATTACAGGGAAGCTACACCTTC
TRBD1,TRBV3-1/TRBV3-2,TRBJ1-2,NA,CASSPGTVNYGYTF,TGTGCCAGCAGCCCGGGGACAGTAAACTATGGCTACACCTTC
NA,TRBV2,TRBJ1-6,NA,CASTLSYNSPLHF,TGTGCCAGCACTCTCTCCTATAATTCACCCCTCCACTTT
NA,TRBV6-1,TRBJ1-2,NA,CASSEARGFYGYTF,TGTGCCAGCAGTGAAGCGCGGGGATTCTATGGCTACACCTTC
TRBD1,TRBV27,TRBJ2-7,NA,CASSLGDRLGEQYF,TGTGCCAGCAGCCTAGGGGACAGGCTCGGAGAGCAGTACTTC
NA,TRBV24-1,TRBJ1-5,few,CATSDWNRASNQPQHF,TGTGCCACCAGTGATTGGAACAGGGCCAGCAATCAGCCCCAGCATTTT
NA,TRBV10-2,TRBJ1-1,NA,CASSRTAMNTEAFF,TGCGCCAGCAGTCGGACAGCTATGAACACTGAAGCTTTCTTT
NA,TRBV6-5,TRBJ2-7,NA,CASRSDIYEQYF,TGTGCCAGCAGATCGGACATATACGAGCAGTACTTC
NA,TRBV14,TRBJ1-2,NA,CASSLTTGRPSGYTF,TGTGCCAGCAGCCTCACAACAGGCCGACCTTCGGGCTACACCTTC
NA,TRBV29-1,TRBJ2-1,few,CSGGQHSYNEQFF,TGCAGCGGTGGACAGCACTCCTACAATGAGCAGTTCTTC